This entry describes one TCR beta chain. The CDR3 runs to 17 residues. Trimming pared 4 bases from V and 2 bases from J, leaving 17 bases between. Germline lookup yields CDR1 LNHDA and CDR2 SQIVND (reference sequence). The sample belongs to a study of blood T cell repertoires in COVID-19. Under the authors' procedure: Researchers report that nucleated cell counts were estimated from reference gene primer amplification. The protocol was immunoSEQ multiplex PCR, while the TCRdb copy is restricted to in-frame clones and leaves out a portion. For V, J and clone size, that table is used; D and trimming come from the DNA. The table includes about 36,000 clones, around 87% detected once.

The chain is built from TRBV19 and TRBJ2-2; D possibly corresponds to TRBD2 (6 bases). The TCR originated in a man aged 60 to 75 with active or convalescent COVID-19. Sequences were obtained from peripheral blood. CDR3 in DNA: TGTGCCAGTAGTAATTTTGTTTCGGCGGGAAACACCGGGGAGCTGTTTTTT. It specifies CASSNFVSAGNTGELFF. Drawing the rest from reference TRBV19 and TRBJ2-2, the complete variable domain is DGGITQSPKYLFRKEGQNVTLSCEQNLNHDAMYWYRQDPGQGLRLIYYSQIVNDFQKGDIAEGYSVSREKKESFPLTVTSAQKNPTAFYLCASSNFVSAGNTGELFFGEGSRLTVL.